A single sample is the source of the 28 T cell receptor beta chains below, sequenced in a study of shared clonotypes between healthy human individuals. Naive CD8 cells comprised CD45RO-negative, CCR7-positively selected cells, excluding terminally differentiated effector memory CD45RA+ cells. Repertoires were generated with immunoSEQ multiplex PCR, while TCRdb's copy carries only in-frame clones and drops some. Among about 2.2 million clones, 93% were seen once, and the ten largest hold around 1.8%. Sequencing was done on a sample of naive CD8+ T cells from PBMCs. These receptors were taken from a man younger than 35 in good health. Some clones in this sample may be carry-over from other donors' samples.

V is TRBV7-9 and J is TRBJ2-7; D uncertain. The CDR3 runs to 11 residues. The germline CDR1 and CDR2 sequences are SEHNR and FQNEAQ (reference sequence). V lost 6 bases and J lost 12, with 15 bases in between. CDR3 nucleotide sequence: TGTGCCAGCAGTCCTGGTTGGGAACCGTACTTC. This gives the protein CASSPGWEPYF.

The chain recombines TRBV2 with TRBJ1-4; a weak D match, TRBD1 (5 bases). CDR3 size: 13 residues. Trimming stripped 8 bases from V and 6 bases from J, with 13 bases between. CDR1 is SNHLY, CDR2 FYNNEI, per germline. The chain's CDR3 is CASGQGGDEKLFF. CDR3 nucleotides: TGTGCCAGCGGCCAGGGCGGGGATGAAAAACTGTTTTTT. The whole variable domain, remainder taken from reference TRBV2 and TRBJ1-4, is EPEVTQTPSHQVTQMGQEVILRCVPISNHLYFYWYRQILGQKVEFLVSFYNNEISEKSEIFDDQFSVERPDGSNFTLKIRSTKLEDSAMYFCASGQGGDEKLFFGSGTQLSVL.

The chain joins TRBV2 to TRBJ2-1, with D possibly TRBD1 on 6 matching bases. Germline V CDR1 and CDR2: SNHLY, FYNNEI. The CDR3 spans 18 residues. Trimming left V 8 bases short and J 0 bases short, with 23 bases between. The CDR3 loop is CASGTGHTILSSYNEQFF. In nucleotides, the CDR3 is TGTGCCAGCGGAACGGGACACACAATACTTAGCTCCTACAATGAGCAGTTCTTC.

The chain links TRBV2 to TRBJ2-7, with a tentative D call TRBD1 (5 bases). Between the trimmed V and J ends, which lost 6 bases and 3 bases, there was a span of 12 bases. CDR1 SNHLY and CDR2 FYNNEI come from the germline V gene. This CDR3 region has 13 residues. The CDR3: CASSPGNIYEQYF. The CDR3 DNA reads TGTGCCAGCAGCCCAGGGAATATCTACGAGCAGTACTTC. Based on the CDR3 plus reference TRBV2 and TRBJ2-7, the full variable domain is EPEVTQTPSHQVTQMGQEVILRCVPISNHLYFYWYRQILGQKVEFLVSFYNNEISEKSEIFDDQFSVERPDGSNFTLKIRSTKLEDSAMYFCASSPGNIYEQYFGPGTRLTVT.

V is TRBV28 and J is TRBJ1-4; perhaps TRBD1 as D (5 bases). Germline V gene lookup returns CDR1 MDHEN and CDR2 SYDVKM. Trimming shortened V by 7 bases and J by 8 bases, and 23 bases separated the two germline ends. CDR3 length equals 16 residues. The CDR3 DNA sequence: TGTGCCAGCACTCATCGACCCTGGGGCAGTGAGGAAAAACTGTTTTTT. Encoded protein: CASTHRPWGSEEKLFF.

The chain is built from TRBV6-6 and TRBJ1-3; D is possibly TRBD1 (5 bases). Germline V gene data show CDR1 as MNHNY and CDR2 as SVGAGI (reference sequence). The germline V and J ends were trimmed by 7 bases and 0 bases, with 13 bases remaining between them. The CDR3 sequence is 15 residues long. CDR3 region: CASKLGRGSGNTIYF. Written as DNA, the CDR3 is TGTGCCAGCAAGTTGGGGCGAGGCTCTGGAAACACCATATATTTT.

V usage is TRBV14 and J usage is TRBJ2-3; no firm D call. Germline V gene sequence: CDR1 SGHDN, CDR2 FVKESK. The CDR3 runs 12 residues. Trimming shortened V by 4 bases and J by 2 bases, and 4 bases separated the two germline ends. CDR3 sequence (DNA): TGTGCCAGCAGCCCCCCCACAGATACGCAGTATTTT. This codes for CASSPPTDTQYF.

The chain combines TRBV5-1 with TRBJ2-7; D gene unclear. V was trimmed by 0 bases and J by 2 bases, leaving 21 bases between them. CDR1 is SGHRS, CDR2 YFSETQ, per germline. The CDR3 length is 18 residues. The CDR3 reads CASSLALSGGTLPYEQYF. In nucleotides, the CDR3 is TGCGCCAGCAGCTTGGCCTTATCTGGCGGCACTCTCCCCTACGAGCAGTACTTC. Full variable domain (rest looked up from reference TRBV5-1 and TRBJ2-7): KAGVTQTPRYLIKTRGQQVTLSCSPISGHRSVSWYQQTPGQGLQFLFEYFSETQRNKGNFPGRFSGRQFSNSRSEMNVSTLELGDSALYLCASSLALSGGTLPYEQYFGPGTRLTVT.

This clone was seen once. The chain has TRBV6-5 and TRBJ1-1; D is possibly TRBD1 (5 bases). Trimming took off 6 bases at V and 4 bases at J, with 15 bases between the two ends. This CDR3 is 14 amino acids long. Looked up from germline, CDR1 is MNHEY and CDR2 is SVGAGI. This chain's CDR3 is CASRVTGRGTEAFF. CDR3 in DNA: TGTGCCAGCAGGGTAACAGGTCGCGGCACTGAAGCTTTCTTT.

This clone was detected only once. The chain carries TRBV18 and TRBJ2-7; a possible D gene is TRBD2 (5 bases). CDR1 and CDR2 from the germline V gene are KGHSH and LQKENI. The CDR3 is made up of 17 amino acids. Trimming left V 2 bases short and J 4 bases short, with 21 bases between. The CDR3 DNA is TGTGCCAGCTCACCATCTGCTCTATACGGGGAGCGGTACGAGCAGTACTTC. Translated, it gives CASSPSALYGERYEQYF.

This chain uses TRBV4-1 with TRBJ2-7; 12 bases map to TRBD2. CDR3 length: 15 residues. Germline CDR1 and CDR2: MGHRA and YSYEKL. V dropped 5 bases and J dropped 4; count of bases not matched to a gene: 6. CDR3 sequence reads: CASSRLAGGGYEQYF. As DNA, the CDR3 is TGCGCCAGCAGCAGGCTAGCGGGAGGGGGTTACGAGCAGTACTTC.

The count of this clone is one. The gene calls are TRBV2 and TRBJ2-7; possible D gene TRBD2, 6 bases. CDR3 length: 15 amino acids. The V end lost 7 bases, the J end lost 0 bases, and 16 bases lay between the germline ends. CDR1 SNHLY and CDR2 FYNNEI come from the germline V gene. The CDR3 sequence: CASNRREGSSYEQYF. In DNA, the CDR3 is TGTGCCAGCAACCGGCGGGAAGGGAGCTCCTACGAGCAGTACTTC.

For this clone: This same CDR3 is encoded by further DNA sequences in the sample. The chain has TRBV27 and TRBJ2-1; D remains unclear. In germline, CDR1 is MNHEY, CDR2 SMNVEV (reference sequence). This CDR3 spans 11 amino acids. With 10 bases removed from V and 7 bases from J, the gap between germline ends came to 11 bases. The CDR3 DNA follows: TGTGCCATCCTCCTTGGGAATGAGCAGTTCTTC. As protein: CAILLGNEQFF.

In DNA form, the CDR3 reads TGTGCCAGCAGTCTCCCGGGCAGGGGGGCCGATACGCAGTATTTT. Encoded protein: CASSLPGRGADTQYF. The chain recombines TRBV27 with TRBJ2-3; a possible D gene is TRBD1 (7 bases). V was cut by 5 bases and J by 6 bases, with 18 bases left in between. Germline CDR1 and CDR2: MNHEY and SMNVEV (reference sequence). The length of the CDR3 is 15 residues.

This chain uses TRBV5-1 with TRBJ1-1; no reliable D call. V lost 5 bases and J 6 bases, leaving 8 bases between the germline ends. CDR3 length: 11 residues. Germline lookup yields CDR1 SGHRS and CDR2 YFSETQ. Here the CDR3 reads CASRYGAEAFF. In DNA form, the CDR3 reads TGCGCCAGCAGGTACGGGGCTGAAGCTTTCTTT.

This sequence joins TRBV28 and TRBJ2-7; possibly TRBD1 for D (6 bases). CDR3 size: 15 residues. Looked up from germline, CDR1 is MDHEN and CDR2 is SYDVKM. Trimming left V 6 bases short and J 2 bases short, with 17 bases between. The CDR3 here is CASSPPGTRAYEQYF. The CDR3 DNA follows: TGTGCCAGCAGCCCTCCGGGGACACGAGCCTACGAGCAGTACTTC.

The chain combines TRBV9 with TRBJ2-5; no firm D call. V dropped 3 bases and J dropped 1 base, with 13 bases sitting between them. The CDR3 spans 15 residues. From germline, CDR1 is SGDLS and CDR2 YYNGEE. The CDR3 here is CASSEVDRGQETQYF. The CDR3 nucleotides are TGTGCCAGCAGCGAGGTGGACCGAGGCCAAGAGACCCAGTACTTC.

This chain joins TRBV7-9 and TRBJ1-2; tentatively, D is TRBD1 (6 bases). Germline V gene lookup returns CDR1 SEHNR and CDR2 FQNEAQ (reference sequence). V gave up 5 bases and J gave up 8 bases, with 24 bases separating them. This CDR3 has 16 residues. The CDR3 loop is CASSLQEYGGTEGYTF. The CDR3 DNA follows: TGTGCCAGCAGCCTACAAGAGTACGGGGGCACAGAAGGCTACACCTTC.

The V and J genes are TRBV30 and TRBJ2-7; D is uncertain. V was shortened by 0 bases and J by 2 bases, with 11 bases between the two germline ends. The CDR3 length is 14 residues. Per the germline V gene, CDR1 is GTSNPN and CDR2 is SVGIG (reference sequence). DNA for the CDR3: TGTGCCTGGAGTGTTTGGGCGCTGACCTACGAGCAGTACTTC. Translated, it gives CAWSVWALTYEQYF.

The CDR3 sequence is CASSLGPGPEQYF. As DNA, the CDR3 is TGCGCCAGCAGCTTGGGTCCAGGGCCTGAGCAGTACTTC. This sequence joins TRBV5-1 and TRBJ2-7; TRBD1 might be the D (5 bases). Germline V lookup: CDR1 SGHRS, CDR2 YFSETQ. The CDR3 extends over 13 amino acids. Deletions cut 0 bases from V and 7 bases from J, with 11 bases between.

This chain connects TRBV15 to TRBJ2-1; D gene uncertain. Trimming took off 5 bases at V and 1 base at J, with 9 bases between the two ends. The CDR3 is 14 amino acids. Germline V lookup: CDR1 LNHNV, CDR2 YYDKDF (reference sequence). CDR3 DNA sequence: TGTGCCACCAGCCCCTCTGGGTCCTACAATGAGCAGTTCTTC. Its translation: CATSPSGSYNEQFF.

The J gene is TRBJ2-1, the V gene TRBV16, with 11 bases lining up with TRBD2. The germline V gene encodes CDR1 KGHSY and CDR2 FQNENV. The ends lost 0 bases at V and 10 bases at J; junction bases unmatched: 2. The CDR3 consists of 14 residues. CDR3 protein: CASSQSLAGDEQFF. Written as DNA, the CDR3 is TGTGCCAGCAGCCAATCACTAGCGGGAGACGAGCAGTTCTTC. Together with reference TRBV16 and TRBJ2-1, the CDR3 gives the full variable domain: GEEVAQTPKHLVRGEGQKAKLYCAPIKGHSYVFWYQQVLKNEFKFLISFQNENVFDETGMPKERFSAKCLPNSPCSLEIQATKLEDSAVYFCASSQSLAGDEQFFGPGTRLTVL.

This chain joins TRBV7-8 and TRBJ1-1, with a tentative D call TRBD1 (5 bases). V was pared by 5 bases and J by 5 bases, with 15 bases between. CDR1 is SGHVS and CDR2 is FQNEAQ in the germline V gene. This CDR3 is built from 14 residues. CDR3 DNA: TGTGCCAGCAGCGAACTAAGGGGTTGGACTGAAGCTTTCTTT. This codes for CASSELRGWTEAFF.

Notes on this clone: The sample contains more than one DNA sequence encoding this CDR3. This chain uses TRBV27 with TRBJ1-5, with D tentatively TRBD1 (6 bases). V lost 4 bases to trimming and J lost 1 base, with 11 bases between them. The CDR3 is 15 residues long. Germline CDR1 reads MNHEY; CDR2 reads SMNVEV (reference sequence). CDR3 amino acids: CASSSLTGSNQPQHF. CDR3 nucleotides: TGTGCCAGCAGTTCCTTAACAGGGAGCAATCAGCCCCAGCATTTT.

The CDR3 spells CASSYGQGGTYEQYF. CDR3 nucleotides: TGTGCCAGCAGCTATGGACAGGGGGGTACCTACGAGCAGTACTTC. The chain carries TRBV14 and TRBJ2-7; TRBD1 agrees at 10 bases. V was pared by 5 bases and J by 2 bases, with 6 bases of the junction left unmatched. In germline, CDR1 is SGHDN, CDR2 FVKESK. CDR3 length equals 15 residues.

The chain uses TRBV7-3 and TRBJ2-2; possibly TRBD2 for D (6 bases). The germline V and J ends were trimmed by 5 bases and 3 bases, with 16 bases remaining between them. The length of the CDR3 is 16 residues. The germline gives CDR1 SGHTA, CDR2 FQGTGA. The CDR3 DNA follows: TGTGCCAGCAGCGAACCGACGGGGACTGACACCGGGGAGCTGTTTTTT. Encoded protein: CASSEPTGTDTGELFF.

CDR3 sequence: CASSLATPDSNQPQHF. The CDR3 DNA reads TGTGCCAGCAGCTTAGCCACACCTGATAGCAATCAGCCCCAGCATTTT. V and J are TRBV7-9 and TRBJ1-5, with D hard to call. Germline loops: CDR1 SEHNR, CDR2 FQNEAQ (reference sequence). This CDR3 has 16 residues. V lost 0 bases and J lost 0, with 9 bases in between. The full variable domain, rest sourced from reference TRBV7-9 and TRBJ1-5, is DTGVSQNPRHKITKRGQNVTFRCDPISEHNRLYWYRQTLGQGPEFLTYFQNEAQLEKSRLLSDRFSAERPKGSFSTLEIQRTEQGDSAMYLCASSLATPDSNQPQHFGDGTRLSIL.

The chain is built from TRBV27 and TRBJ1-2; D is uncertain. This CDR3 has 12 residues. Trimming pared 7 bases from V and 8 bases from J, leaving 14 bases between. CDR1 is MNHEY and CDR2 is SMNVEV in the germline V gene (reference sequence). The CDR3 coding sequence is TGTGCCAGCACCTCTCCCCCAGAAGGCTACACCTTC. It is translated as CASTSPPEGYTF.